The sequence of this T cell receptor (beta chain) was determined in a study of blood T cell repertoires in COVID-19. Study at large: Acute and convalescent COVID-19 specimens originated in the United States, Italy and Spain.

Germline CDR1 reads SQVTM; CDR2 reads ANQGSEA. The CDR3 runs to 17 residues. V was cut by 3 bases and J by 0 bases, with 18 bases left in between. Method: immunoSEQ multiplex PCR; TCRdb's copy keeps in-frame clones and lacks some. The profile covers tens of thousands of clones, with 80% to 90% appearing a single time and roughly 2.7% taken by the ten largest. This chain connects TRBV29-1 to TRBJ1-5; possible D gene TRBD1, 6 bases. The sequenced sample was peripheral blood. The sequence came from a man older than 75 with acute or convalescent COVID-19. CDR3: CSVDLTDSRYSNQPQHF. The DNA for the CDR3 is TGCAGCGTTGATCTCACGGACAGCCGGTATAGCAATCAGCCCCAGCATTTT.